Below, 29 T cell receptor beta chains from the same sample are listed, as sequenced in a study of regulatory T cells in long-lasting Graves disease. Through Arm-PCR of CDR3 regions and iRepertoire HTBI primers, TCR beta libraries were built. TCRdb passed the multiplex PCR reads through MiXCR, listing each CDR3 protein once. The sample includes roughly 450,000 distinct CDR3 sequences, about a quarter seen only once; the top ten take roughly 30%. Noted time point: persistent/refractory GD, antithyroid drugs over 5 years with positive TRAb. RNA isolated from PBMCs was used to make the TCR library. The material sequenced was peripheral blood mononuclear cells (PBMCs), taken when the disease was refractory, from a patient treated with antithyroid drugs. Receptor source: a female donor with Graves disease.

The rearrangement joins TRBV4-2 to TRBJ2-7; D is perhaps TRBD2 (5 bases). CDR1 LGHNA and CDR2 YNFKEQ come from the germline V gene. Trimming cost V 1 base and J 4 bases, with 14 bases left between them. The CDR3 consists of 15 residues. CDR3: CASSQADGNGYEQYF. The CDR3 nucleotides are TGTGCCAGCAGCCAAGCAGACGGGAATGGTTACGAGCAGTACTTC.

The chain uses TRBV7-9 and TRBJ1-2, with a tentative D call TRBD1 (5 bases). There are 13 residues in the CDR3. V was cut by 5 bases and J by 0 bases, with 7 bases left in between. Germline assignment: CDR1 SEHNR and CDR2 FQNEAQ (reference sequence). The DNA of the CDR3 is TGTGCCAGCAGCGACAGAACTAACTATGGCTACACCTTC. The encoded protein is CASSDRTNYGYTF. The full variable domain, its missing parts supplied by reference TRBV7-9 and TRBJ1-2, is DTGVSQNPRHKITKRGQNVTFRCDPISEHNRLYWYRQTLGQGPEFLTYFQNEAQLEKSRLLSDRFSAERPKGSFSTLEIQRTEQGDSAMYLCASSDRTNYGYTFGSGTRLTVV.

The genes are TRBV19 and TRBJ1-1, with TRBD1 identical over 10 bases. V dropped 5 bases and J dropped 5; count of bases not matched to a gene: 8. Germline V gene data show CDR1 as LNHDA and CDR2 as SQIVND (reference sequence). This CDR3 spans 15 amino acids. CDR3 sequence (DNA): TGTGCCAGTAGTTCCTCAGGGACAGGGGCGACTGAAGCTTTCTTT. Translating gives CASSSSGTGATEAFF.

This clonotype turned up a few times. The chain joins TRBV5-6 to TRBJ2-4; D unresolved. V was clipped by 1 base and J by 6 bases, with 11 bases between them. The CDR3 runs to 14 residues. Germline lookup yields CDR1 SGHDT and CDR2 YYEEEE. CDR3 in DNA: TGTGCCAGCAGCTTGTTCCGTCTTTCAAACATTCAGTACTTC. Translated: CASSLFRLSNIQYF.

About this clonotype itself: A junction end diverges from the germline sequence, so it may reflect a read error. The rearrangement links TRBV7-7 to TRBJ2-2; D may be TRBD2 (5 bases). Germline CDR1 reads SSHAT; CDR2 reads FNYEAQ (reference sequence). The CDR3 has 13 amino acids. CDR3 region: CASSQRVAGELFF. For the CDR3, the DNA is TGTGCTAGCAGCCAGAGGGTAGCCGGGGAGCTGTTTTTT.

The rearrangement joins TRBV7-9 to TRBJ1-5; D gene unclear. Germline lookup yields CDR1 SEHNR and CDR2 FQNEAQ (reference sequence). With 5 bases removed from V and 4 bases from J, the gap between germline ends came to 6 bases. The CDR3 sequence is 12 residues long. DNA of the CDR3: TGTGCCAGCAGCCAACCTAATCAGCCCCAGCATTTT. Amino acids: CASSQPNQPQHF.

This clonotype was counted ten times or more. The chain combines TRBV2 with TRBJ2-7; maybe TRBD2 (6 bases). The CDR3 contains 14 residues. Germline V gives CDR1 SNHLY, CDR2 FYNNEI. Trimming took off 1 base at V and 0 bases at J, with 7 bases between the two ends. CDR3 residues: CASSEGRDSYEQYF. The CDR3 coding sequence is TGTGCCAGCAGTGAAGGGCGGGACTCCTACGAGCAGTACTTC.

This clonotype was detected ten times or more. The chain employs TRBV7-6 and TRBJ2-7; the D is unclear. Trimming removed 5 bases from V and 2 bases from J, with 13 bases in between. Germline V CDR1 and CDR2: SGHVS, FNYEAQ. There are 14 residues in the CDR3. The CDR3 spells CASSPTPAPYEQYF. CDR3 nucleotide sequence: TGTGCCAGCAGCCCGACACCAGCCCCCTACGAGCAGTACTTC.

The chain employs TRBV12-5 and TRBJ1-2; TRBD1 matches 7 bases. The ends lost 4 bases at V and 14 bases at J; junction bases unmatched: 10. CDR3 length: 12 residues. Germline CDR1 and CDR2: LGHNT and FRNRAP. In DNA form, the CDR3 reads TGTGCTAGTGGTTCGGCGGGACAGCTTAAGACCTTC. Protein sequence: CASGSAGQLKTF.

V is TRBV7-3 and J is TRBJ2-7, with 8 bases lining up with TRBD2. Germline V CDR1 and CDR2: SGHTA, FQGTGA. Losses at the gene ends were 5 bases for V and 3 bases for J; bases not matched to a gene: 9. This CDR3 has 15 residues. Here the CDR3 reads CASSHGSGSIYEQYF. CDR3 bases: TGTGCCAGCAGCCACGGAAGCGGGAGTATCTACGAGCAGTACTTC.

This clonotype has a count of ten or more. The J gene is TRBJ1-1, the V gene TRBV6-2 or TRBV6-3; the D is unclear. The V gene's germline CDR1 is MNHEY and CDR2 SVGEGT. The V gene lost 8 bases and the J gene lost 2 bases, with 12 bases spanning the gap. This CDR3 comprises 13 residues. CDR3 in amino acids: CASLANLNTEAFF. The CDR3 DNA follows: TGTGCCAGCCTGGCAAATCTAAACACTGAAGCTTTCTTT.

This clonotype was seen many times. The rearrangement links TRBV6-2 or TRBV6-3 to TRBJ1-5; the D is unclear. Trimming pared 7 bases from V and 1 base from J, leaving 8 bases between. The CDR3 extends over 13 amino acids. From germline, CDR1 is MNHEY and CDR2 SVGEGT. CDR3 protein: CASTESSNQPQHF. In DNA, the CDR3 is TGTGCCAGCACTGAAAGCAGCAATCAGCCCCAGCATTTT.

The chain combines TRBV29-1 with TRBJ2-6; TRBD1 matches at 8 bases. V lost 4 bases to trimming and J lost 1 base; unmatched junction nucleotides: 6. The CDR3 is made up of 16 amino acids. Germline V gene sequence: CDR1 SQVTM, CDR2 ANQGSEA. Here the CDR3 DNA reads TGCAGCGTTGTAGGGACAGGATCATCTGGGGCCAACGTCCTGACTTTC. It encodes CSVVGTGSSGANVLTF.

This clonotype has ten or more counts. The chain couples TRBV9 to TRBJ1-4; TRBD1 agrees at 7 bases. With 4 bases clipped from V and 4 bases from J, the junction kept 4 bases outside the gene matches. The CDR3 has 14 residues. The germline V gene has CDR1 SGDLS and CDR2 YYNGEE. Here the CDR3 DNA reads TGTGCCAGCAGCCCGGGACAGAATAATGAAAAACTGTTTTTT. It codes for CASSPGQNNEKLFF.

Only a few counts were recorded for this clonotype. The chain carries TRBV20-1 and TRBJ2-2; TRBD2 matches at 8 bases. Per the germline V gene, CDR1 is DFQATT and CDR2 is SNEGSKA (reference sequence). This CDR3 has 16 residues. After removal of 0 bases from V and 7 bases from J, the junction contained 10 bases not matched to a gene. The CDR3 sequence: CSARDMTSAGYGELFF. The CDR3 DNA follows: TGCAGTGCTAGAGATATGACTAGCGCGGGTTACGGGGAGCTGTTTTTT.

This clonotype was observed a few times. The chain has TRBV7-3 and TRBJ2-3, with 7 bases fitting TRBD1. This CDR3 has 14 amino acids. Losses at the gene ends were 5 bases for V and 4 bases for J; bases not matched to a gene: 6. CDR1 is SGHTA, CDR2 FQGTGA, per germline. This CDR3 is CASSPQGGPDTQYF. Here the CDR3 DNA reads TGTGCCAGCAGCCCCCAAGGGGGCCCAGATACGCAGTATTTT.

This clonotype was counted many times. The rearrangement uses TRBV20-1 and TRBJ2-4; 10 bases are a match to TRBD2. Germline CDR1 is DFQATT and CDR2 is SNEGSKA (reference sequence). This CDR3 has 14 residues. With V trimmed by 3 bases and J by 9 bases, 8 bases remained unmatched. The CDR3 sequence is CSASPSGRSGIQYF. For the CDR3, the DNA is TGCAGTGCTAGTCCTAGCGGGAGATCTGGCATTCAGTACTTC.

This clonotype was picked up a small number of times. A much bigger clone sits one base away, suggesting this may be a read error. The V gene is TRBV12-3 or TRBV12-4, the J gene TRBJ1-5; D remains unclear. There are 12 residues in the CDR3. Trimming removed 3 bases at V and 3 bases at J, with 3 bases between. Here the CDR3 reads CASSLINQPQHF. As DNA, the CDR3 is TGTGCCAGCAGTTTGATCAATCAGCCCCAGCATTTT.

This clonotype turned up a few times. The V call is TRBV7-2, the J call TRBJ2-7; a weak D match, TRBD2 (6 bases). V dropped 3 bases and J dropped 6 bases, with 15 bases sitting between them. CDR3 length: 14 residues. CDR1 SGHTA and CDR2 FQGNSA come from the germline V gene. CDR3 nucleotides: TGTGCCAGCAGCTTTTCGGGAGTCGGCGCCGAGCAGTACTTC. This sequence encodes CASSFSGVGAEQYF.

This clonotype has more than one count but fewer than ten. This chain joins TRBV6-9 and TRBJ2-1, with TRBD2 identical over 7 bases. The length of the CDR3 is 16 residues. J gave up 4 bases and V 3 bases, and 9 bases lay outside the gene matches. The germline gives CDR1 MNHGY, CDR2 SVAAGI. The CDR3 nucleotides read TGTGCCAGCAGTTACTCCGGGCTAGCGGCTTACAATGAGCAGTTCTTC. This sequence encodes CASSYSGLAAYNEQFF.

The CDR3 coding sequence is TGCGCCAGCAGCTTTCGGGAGATTGACACCGGGGAGCTGTTTTTT. Residues: CASSFREIDTGELFF. The V call is TRBV5-1, the J call TRBJ2-2, with a weak D call TRBD2 (6 bases). The CDR3 has 15 residues. Looked up from germline, CDR1 is SGHRS and CDR2 is YFSETQ. V lost 2 bases, J lost 3 bases, and 11 bases lay in between.

This clonotype was detected only a few times. The V gene is TRBV12-3 or TRBV12-4, the J gene TRBJ2-1; 10 positions match TRBD2. The length of the CDR3 is 16 residues. V was clipped by 6 bases and J by 0 bases; unmatched bases: 5. CDR3: CASSSSGRGSYNEQFF. For the CDR3, the DNA is TGTGCCAGCAGCTCAAGCGGGAGGGGCTCCTACAATGAGCAGTTCTTC.

Points on this clonotype: A much larger clone is a single base away; this may be a read error. DNA of the CDR3: TGTGCCTGCAGTTCCACGGGGACAGGATCCGCTGGCTACACCTTC. Translating gives CACSSTGTGSAGYTF. The gene calls are TRBV27 and TRBJ1-2, with 8 nucleotides matching TRBD1. Germline loops: CDR1 MNHEY, CDR2 SMNVEV (reference sequence). The CDR3 has 15 amino acids.

J is TRBJ2-4 and V is TRBV9; 9 positions agree with TRBD2. J was trimmed by 6 bases and V by 4 bases; bases with no gene match: 17. Germline V CDR1 and CDR2: SGDLS, YYNGEE. The length of the CDR3 is 18 residues. The CDR3 DNA sequence: TGTGCCAGCAGCCCCCTTAGGGCGCGGGAGGGCCTTGGAAACATTCAGTACTTC. Its translation is CASSPLRAREGLGNIQYF.

Notes on this clonotype: Being one base from a much bigger clone, this may be a read error. V is TRBV7-2 and J is TRBJ2-7; D is uncertain. CDR1 SGHTA and CDR2 FQGNSA come from the germline V gene. V was pared by 9 bases and J by 6 bases, with 21 bases between. The CDR3 contains 14 residues. CDR3: CASSLNAFACEQYF. Written as DNA, the CDR3 is TGTGCCAGTAGTCTGAATGCATTCGCCTGCGAGCAGTACTTC.

V usage is TRBV29-1 and J usage is TRBJ1-1; D remains unclear. Germline CDR1 reads SQVTM; CDR2 reads ANQGSEA. Trimming cost V 3 bases and J 3 bases, with 8 bases left between them. The CDR3 has 12 residues. The CDR3 DNA follows: TGCAGCGTTGAGGGAGGGTACACTGAAGCTTTCTTT. Protein: CSVEGGYTEAFF.

The chain is built from TRBV19 and TRBJ1-5; D not certain. Trimming stripped 6 bases from V and 6 bases from J, with 21 bases between. This CDR3 has 16 amino acids. Germline values: CDR1 LNHDA, CDR2 SQIVND (reference sequence). CDR3 bases: TGTGCCAGTAGCCTCAAACCTCCTAGGGCCCGTCAGCCCCAGCATTTT. It yields the protein CASSLKPPRARQPQHF.

This clonotype occurred many times. The genes are TRBV20-1 and TRBJ1-5, with D hard to call. Trimming removed 3 bases from V and 1 base from J, with 13 bases in between. Germline lookup yields CDR1 DFQATT and CDR2 SNEGSKA (reference sequence). The CDR3 loop spans 15 amino acids. The CDR3: CSASFQQGSNQPQHF. The CDR3 nucleotides read TGCAGTGCTAGTTTCCAGCAAGGCAGCAATCAGCCCCAGCATTTT.

V gene TRBV28 combines with J gene TRBJ2-3; D is possibly TRBD2 (6 bases). V lost 6 bases and J 5 bases, leaving 18 bases between the germline ends. Germline V CDR1 and CDR2: MDHEN, SYDVKM. The CDR3 loop spans 15 amino acids. This CDR3 is CASSQMGRRVDTQYF. Here the CDR3 DNA reads TGTGCCAGCAGCCAAATGGGGCGGAGGGTAGATACGCAGTATTTT.